This T cell receptor (beta chain) emerged from a study of graft-versus-host responses after intestinal transplantation. The CDR3 runs to 14 residues. Trimming removed 6 bases from V and 3 bases from J; junction bases left unmatched: 6. CDR1 and CDR2 (germline): LNHDA, SQIVND (reference sequence). A note on this clone: This sample includes further DNA sequences coding for the same CDR3.

Only in-frame clones appear in the TCRdb table, and some are missing; sequencing was by immunoSEQ multiplex PCR. The data hold thousands of clones, with about 30% observed a single time. Labeling with CFSE marked around 200,000 responder cells, which were plated with around 200,000 irradiated, violet-dye-labeled stimulator cells. The V call is TRBV19, the J call TRBJ2-7, with 9 bases fitting TRBD1. The sequencing used alloreactive CD8+ T cells from a mixed lymphocyte reaction culture, collected before transplantation. Subset meaning: CFSE-low proliferating T cells sorted from roughly six-day pre-transplant mixed lymphocyte reaction (GvH or HvG direction). The TCR sequence derives from a human patient who was an organ donor for intestinal transplantation. CDR3 nucleotides: TGTGCCAGTAGCTCCGGGACAGGGAGCTACGAGCAGTACTTC. Amino acid sequence: CASSSGTGSYEQYF.